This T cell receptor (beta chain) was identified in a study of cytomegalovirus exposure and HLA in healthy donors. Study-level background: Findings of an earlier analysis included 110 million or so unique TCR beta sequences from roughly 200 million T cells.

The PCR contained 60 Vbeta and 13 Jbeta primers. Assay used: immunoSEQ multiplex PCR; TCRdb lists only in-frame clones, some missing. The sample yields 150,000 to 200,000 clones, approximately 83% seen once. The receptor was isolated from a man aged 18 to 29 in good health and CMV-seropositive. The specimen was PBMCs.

As DNA, the CDR3 is TGTGCCAGCAGCTTAGGCCAGGGGGTAAACACCGGGGAGCTGTTTTTT. It codes for CASSLGQGVNTGELFF. The chain carries TRBV7-9 and TRBJ2-2, with TRBD1 identical over 7 bases. Germline-derived CDR1 and CDR2 are SEHNR and FQNEAQ (reference sequence). V gave up 1 base and J gave up 2 bases; unmatched junction bases: 4. This CDR3 spans 16 amino acids.